This T cell receptor (beta chain) was observed in a study of T cell responses to AZD1222 COVID-19 vaccine. Study results and limitations: Sampled repertoires all dated from after the peak T cell response.

Second-dose recipients at about 4 or about 12 weeks were treated as one pooled group. In the case of this clone: The antigen is undetermined.

Sequencing used immunoSEQ multiplex PCR; TCRdb keeps in-frame clones, though not all of them. Of 120,000 to 150,000 clones in the sample, about nine tenths were seen once. The CDR3 is 17 amino acids. CDR1 is SQVTM and CDR2 is ANQGSEA in the germline V gene. The trim removed 1 base at V and 3 bases at J, leaving 7 bases unmatched. This chain connects TRBV29-1 to TRBJ2-1, with 12 positions matching TRBD2. Here the sequenced sample was peripheral blood, taken 28 days after the second AZD1222 dose. The clonotype comes from an adult who received the AZD1222 COVID-19 vaccine. DNA for the CDR3: TGCAGCGTTGAAGTAGGACTAGCGGGAAACAACTACAATGAGCAGTTCTTC. This sequence encodes CSVEVGLAGNNYNEQFF.